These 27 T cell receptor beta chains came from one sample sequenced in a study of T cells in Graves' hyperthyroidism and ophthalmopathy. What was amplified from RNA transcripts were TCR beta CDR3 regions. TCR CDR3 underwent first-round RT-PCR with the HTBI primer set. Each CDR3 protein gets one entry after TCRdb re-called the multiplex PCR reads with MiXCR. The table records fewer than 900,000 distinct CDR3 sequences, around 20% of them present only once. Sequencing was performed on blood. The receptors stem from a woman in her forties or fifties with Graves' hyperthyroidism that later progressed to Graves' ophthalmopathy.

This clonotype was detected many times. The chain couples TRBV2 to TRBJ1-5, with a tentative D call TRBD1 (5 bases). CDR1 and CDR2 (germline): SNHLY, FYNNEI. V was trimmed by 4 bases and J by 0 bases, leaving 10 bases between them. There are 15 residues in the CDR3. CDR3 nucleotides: TGTGCCAGCAGTGTCGGACATGTTAGCAATCAGCCCCAGCATTTT. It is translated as CASSVGHVSNQPQHF.

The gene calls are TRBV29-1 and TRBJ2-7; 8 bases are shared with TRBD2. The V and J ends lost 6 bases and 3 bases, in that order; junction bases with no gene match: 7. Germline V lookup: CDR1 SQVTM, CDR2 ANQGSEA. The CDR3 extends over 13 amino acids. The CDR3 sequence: CSVHRGGGYEQYF. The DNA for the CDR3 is TGCAGCGTCCACCGGGGGGGCGGCTACGAGCAGTACTTC.

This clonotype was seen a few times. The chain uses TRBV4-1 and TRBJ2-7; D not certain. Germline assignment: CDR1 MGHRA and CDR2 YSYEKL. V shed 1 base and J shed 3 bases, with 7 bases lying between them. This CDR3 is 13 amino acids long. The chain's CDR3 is CASSQGLVYEQYF. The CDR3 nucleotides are TGCGCCAGCAGCCAAGGTTTGGTCTACGAGCAGTACTTC.

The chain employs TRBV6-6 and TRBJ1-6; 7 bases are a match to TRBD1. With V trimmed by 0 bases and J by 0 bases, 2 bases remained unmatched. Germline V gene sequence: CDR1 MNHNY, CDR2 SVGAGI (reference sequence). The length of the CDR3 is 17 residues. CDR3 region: CASSYSGQSSYNSPLHF. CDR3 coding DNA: TGTGCCAGCAGTTACTCGGGACAGAGCTCCTATAATTCACCCCTCCACTTT.

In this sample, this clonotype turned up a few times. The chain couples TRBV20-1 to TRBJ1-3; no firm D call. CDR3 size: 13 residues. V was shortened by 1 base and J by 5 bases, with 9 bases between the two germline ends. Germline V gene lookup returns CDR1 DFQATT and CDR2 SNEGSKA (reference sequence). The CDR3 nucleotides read TGCAGTGCTAGAGTCGCTGGTCGAAACACCATATATTTT. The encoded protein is CSARVAGRNTIYF.

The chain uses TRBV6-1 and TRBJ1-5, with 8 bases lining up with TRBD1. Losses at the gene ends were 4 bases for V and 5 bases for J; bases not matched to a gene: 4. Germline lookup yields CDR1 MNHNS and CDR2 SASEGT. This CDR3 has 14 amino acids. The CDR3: CASSAPGGHQPQHF. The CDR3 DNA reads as TGTGCCAGCAGTGCGCCAGGGGGCCATCAGCCCCAGCATTTT.

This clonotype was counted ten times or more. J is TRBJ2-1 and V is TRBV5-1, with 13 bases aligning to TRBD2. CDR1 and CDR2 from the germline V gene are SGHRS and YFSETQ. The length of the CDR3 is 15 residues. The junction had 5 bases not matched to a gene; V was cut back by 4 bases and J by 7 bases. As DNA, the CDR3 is TGCGCCAGCAGCCTACCGGGACTAGCGGGGAATGAGCAGTTCTTC. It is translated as CASSLPGLAGNEQFF.

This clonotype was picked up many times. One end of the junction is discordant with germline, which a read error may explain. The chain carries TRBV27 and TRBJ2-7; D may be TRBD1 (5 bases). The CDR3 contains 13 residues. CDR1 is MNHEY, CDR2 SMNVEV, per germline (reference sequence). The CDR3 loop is CASSLFQGYEQYF. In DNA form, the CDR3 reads TGCGCCAGCAGCTTGTTTCAGGGATACGAGCAGTACTTC.

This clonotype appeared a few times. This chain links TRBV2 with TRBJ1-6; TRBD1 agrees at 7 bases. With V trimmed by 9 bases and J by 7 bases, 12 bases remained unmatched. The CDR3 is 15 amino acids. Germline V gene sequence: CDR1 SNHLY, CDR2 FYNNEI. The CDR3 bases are TGTGCCAGAGGGGGAACAGGGGAAAAGAATTCACCCCTCCACTTT. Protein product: CARGGTGEKNSPLHF.

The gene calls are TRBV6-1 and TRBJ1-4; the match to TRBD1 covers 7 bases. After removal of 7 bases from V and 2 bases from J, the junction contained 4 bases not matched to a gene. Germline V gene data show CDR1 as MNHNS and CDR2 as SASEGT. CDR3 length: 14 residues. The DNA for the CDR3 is TGTGCCAGCACCGCAGGGGGGACTAATGAAAAACTGTTTTTT. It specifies CASTAGGTNEKLFF.

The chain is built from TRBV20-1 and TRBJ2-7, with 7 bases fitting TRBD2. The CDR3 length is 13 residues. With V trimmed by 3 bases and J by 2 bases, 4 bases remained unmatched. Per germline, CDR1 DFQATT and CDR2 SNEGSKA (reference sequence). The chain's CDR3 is CSASRTRAYEQYF. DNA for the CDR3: TGCAGTGCTAGTCGGACTAGGGCCTACGAGCAGTACTTC.

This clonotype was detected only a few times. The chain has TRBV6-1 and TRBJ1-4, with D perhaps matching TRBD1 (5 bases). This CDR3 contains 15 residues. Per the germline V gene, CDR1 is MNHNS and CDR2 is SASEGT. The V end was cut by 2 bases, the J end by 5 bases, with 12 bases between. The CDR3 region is CASSEFGRENEKLFF. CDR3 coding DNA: TGTGCCAGCAGTGAATTCGGCAGGGAGAATGAAAAACTGTTTTTT.

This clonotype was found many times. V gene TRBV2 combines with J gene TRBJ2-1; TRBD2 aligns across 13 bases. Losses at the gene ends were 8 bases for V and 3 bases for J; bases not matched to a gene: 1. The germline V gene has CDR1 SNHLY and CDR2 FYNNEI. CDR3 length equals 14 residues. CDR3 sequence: CASGTSGVYNEQFF. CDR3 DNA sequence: TGTGCCAGCGGGACTAGCGGGGTCTACAATGAGCAGTTCTTC.

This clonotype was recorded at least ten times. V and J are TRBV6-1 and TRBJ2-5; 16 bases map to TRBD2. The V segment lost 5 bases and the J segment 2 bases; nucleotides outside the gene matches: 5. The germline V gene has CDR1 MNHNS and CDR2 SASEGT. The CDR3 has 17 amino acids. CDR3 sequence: CASSLGLAGGRQETQYF. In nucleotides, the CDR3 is TGTGCCAGCAGTCTGGGACTAGCGGGGGGGAGACAAGAGACCCAGTACTTC.

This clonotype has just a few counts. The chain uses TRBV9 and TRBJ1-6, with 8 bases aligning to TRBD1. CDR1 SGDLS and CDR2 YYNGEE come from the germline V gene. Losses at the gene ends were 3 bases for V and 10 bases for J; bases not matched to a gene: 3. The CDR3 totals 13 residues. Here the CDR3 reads CASSGQGRSPLHF. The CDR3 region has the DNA TGTGCCAGCAGCGGACAGGGGCGGTCACCCCTCCACTTT.

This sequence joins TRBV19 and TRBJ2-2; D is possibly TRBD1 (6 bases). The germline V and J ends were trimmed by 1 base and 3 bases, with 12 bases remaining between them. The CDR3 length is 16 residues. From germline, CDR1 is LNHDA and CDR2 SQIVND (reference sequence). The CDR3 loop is CASSIVRTVYTGELFF. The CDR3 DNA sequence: TGTGCCAGTAGTATAGTTAGGACAGTATACACCGGGGAGCTGTTTTTT.

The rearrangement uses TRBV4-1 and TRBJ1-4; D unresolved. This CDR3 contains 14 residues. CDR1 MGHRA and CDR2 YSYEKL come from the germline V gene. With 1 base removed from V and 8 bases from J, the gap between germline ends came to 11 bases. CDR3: CASSQAPIGEKLFF. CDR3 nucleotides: TGCGCCAGCAGCCAAGCTCCGATCGGGGAAAAACTGTTTTTT.

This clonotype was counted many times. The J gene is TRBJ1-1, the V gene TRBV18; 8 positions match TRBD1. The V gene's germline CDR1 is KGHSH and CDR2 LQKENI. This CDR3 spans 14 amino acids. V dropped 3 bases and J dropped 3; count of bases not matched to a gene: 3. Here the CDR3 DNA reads TGTGCCAGCTCACCGGACAGGGATGACACTGAAGCTTTCTTT. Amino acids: CASSPDRDDTEAFF.

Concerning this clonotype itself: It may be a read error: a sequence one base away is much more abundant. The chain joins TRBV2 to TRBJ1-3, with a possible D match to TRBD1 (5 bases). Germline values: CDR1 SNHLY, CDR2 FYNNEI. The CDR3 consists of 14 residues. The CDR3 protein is CVSVGANSGNTIYF. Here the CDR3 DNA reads TGTGTCAGCGTAGGGGCCAACTCTGGAAACACCATATATTTT.

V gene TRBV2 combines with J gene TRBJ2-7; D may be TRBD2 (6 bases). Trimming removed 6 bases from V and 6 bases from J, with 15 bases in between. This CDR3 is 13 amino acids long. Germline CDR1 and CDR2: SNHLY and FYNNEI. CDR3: CASRRDGDSEQYF. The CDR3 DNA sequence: TGTGCCAGCAGGCGGGACGGGGACTCCGAGCAGTACTTC. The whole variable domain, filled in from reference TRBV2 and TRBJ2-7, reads EPEVTQTPSHQVTQMGQEVILRCVPISNHLYFYWYRQILGQKVEFLVSFYNNEISEKSEIFDDQFSVERPDGSNFTLKIRSTKLEDSAMYFCASRRDGDSEQYFGPGTRLTVT.

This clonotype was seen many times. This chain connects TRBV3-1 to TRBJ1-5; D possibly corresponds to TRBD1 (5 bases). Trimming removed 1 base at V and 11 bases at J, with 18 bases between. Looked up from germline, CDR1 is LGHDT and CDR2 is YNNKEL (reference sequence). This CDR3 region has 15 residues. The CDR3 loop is CASSQGGQDARAQHF. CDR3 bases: TGTGCCAGCAGCCAAGGAGGACAAGACGCAAGGGCCCAGCATTTT.

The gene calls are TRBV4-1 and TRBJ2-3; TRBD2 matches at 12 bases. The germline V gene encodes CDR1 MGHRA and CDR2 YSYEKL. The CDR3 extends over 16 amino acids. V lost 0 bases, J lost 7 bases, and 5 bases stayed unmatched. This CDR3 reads CASSQDLAGGPYTQYF. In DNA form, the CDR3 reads TGCGCCAGCAGCCAAGATCTAGCGGGGGGGCCGTATACGCAGTATTTT.

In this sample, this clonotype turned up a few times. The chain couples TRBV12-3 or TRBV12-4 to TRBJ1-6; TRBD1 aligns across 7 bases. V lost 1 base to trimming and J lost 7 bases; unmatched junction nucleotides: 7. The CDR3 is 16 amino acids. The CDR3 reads CASSLGGWDSNSPLHF. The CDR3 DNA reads TGTGCCAGCAGTTTAGGGGGGTGGGACAGCAATTCACCCCTCCACTTT.

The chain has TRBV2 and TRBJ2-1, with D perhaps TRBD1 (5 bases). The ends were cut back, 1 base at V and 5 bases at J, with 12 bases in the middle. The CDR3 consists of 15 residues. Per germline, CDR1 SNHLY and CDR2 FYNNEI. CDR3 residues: CASSEELGVDNEQFF. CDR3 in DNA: TGTGCCAGCAGTGAAGAATTAGGGGTGGACAATGAGCAGTTCTTC. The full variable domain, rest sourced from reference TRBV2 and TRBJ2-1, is EPEVTQTPSHQVTQMGQEVILRCVPISNHLYFYWYRQILGQKVEFLVSFYNNEISEKSEIFDDQFSVERPDGSNFTLKIRSTKLEDSAMYFCASSEELGVDNEQFFGPGTRLTVL.

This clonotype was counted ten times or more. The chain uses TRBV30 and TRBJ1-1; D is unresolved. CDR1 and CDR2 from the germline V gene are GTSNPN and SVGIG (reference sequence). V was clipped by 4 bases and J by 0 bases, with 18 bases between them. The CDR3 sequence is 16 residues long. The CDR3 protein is CAWIPSAGAMNTEAFF. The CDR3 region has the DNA TGTGCCTGGATCCCCTCTGCGGGCGCAATGAACACTGAAGCTTTCTTT. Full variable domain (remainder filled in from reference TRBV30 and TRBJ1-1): SQTIHQWPATLVQPVGSPLSLECTVEGTSNPNLYWYRQAAGRGLQLLFYSVGIGQISSEVPQNLSASRPQDRQFILSSKKLLLSDSGFYLCAWIPSAGAMNTEAFFGQGTRLTVV.

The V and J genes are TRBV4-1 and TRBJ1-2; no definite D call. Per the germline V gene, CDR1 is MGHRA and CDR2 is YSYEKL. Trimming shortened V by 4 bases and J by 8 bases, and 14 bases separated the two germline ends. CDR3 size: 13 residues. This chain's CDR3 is CASSPLAVSGYTF. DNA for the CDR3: TGCGCCAGCAGCCCCTTGGCGGTGTCGGGCTACACCTTC.

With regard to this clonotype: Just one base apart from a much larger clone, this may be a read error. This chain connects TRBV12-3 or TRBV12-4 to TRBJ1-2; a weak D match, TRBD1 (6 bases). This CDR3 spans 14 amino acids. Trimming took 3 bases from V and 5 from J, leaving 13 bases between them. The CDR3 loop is CASSLDVRGYGYTF. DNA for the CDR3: TGTGCCAGCAGTTTGGACGTTAGGGGGTATGGCTACACCTTC.